This T cell receptor (beta chain) was recovered during a study of T cells after yellow fever vaccination. General study results and limits: Researchers cautioned that FACS-sorted repertoires could harbor abundant clonotypes contaminating from the bulk population.

A remark on this clonotype: Its antigen is unidentified.

A 5'RACE template-switching step, the method used to make TCR cDNA, added a universal primer site and UMIs. In TCRdb, the 5' RACE reads were re-called with MiXCR into one record per CDR3 protein. This table holds hundreds of thousands of distinct CDR3 sequences, about a fifth found once. The CDR3 spans 17 residues. V was trimmed by 1 base and J by 3 bases, leaving 16 bases between them. From germline, CDR1 is SGHRS and CDR2 YFSETQ. This TCR came from a man between 18 and 29 years old who received the YFV17D yellow fever vaccine. The sample was PBMCs, taken approximately 22 days after the first yellow fever vaccination. The chain carries TRBV5-1 and TRBJ2-2, with D perhaps being TRBD1 or TRBD2 (5 bases each). The CDR3 loop is CASSLNSPGTHTGELFF. As DNA, the CDR3 is TGCGCCAGCAGCTTGAACAGCCCCGGGACCCACACCGGGGAGCTGTTTTTT.